The rows below give T cell receptor beta chains drawn from one sample of a study of T cell changes during pregnancy in multiple sclerosis. Only in-frame clones appear in the TCRdb table, and some are missing; sequencing was by immunoSEQ multiplex PCR. The repertoire holds 40,000 to 50,000 clones, with approximately 94% as singletons. Specimen: CD8+ T cells from peripheral blood mononuclear cells, collected in the first trimester of pregnancy. All receptors derive from a female donor with multiple sclerosis, enrolled in a pregnancy study. Both conserved end residues are part of each CDR3.

v_call,j_call,cdr3_aa
TRBV15,TRBJ2-1,CATSGLAGESSYNEQFF
TRBV6-6,TRBJ2-1,CASSYPGTGGYNEQFF
TRBV7-7,TRBJ2-7,CASSFTESYEQYF
TRBV5-6,TRBJ1-4,CASSEWGVGEKLFF
TRBV6-5,TRBJ1-3,CASTLGEGSGNTIYF
TRBV27,TRBJ1-1,CAVGGPREAFF
TRBV7-6,TRBJ1-4,CASSSGDMIEATNEKLFF
TRBV11-2,TRBJ2-1,CASSLAPSVTLDNEQFF
TRBV14,TRBJ2-1,CASSHSHGGGNEQFF
TRBV27,TRBJ1-6,CASSPLSDRYNSPLHF
TRBV7-2,TRBJ1-6,CASSITGASPLHF
TRBV2,TRBJ2-4,CASRASGTKNIQYF
TRBV15,TRBJ2-5,CATSPYPATSWEETQYF
TRBV11-2,TRBJ1-1,CASSLVDSNTEAFF
TRBV7-9,TRBJ1-1,CASSLTTGGPNTEAFF
TRBV29-1,TRBJ2-7,CSAEVGAGGAFNEQYF
TRBV28,TRBJ2-3,CASSPLGTDTQYF
TRBV7-9,TRBJ2-2,CASSSRDISRSTGELFF
TRBV10-3,TRBJ2-2,CAISEGRTGELFF
TRBV7-9,TRBJ1-5,CASTGGPNQPQHF
TRBV6-1,TRBJ2-3,CASSEDRVAADTQYF
TRBV4-1,TRBJ2-1,CASQLAGVGNEQFF
TRBV5-1,TRBJ2-3,CASASAMDRASTDTQYF
TRBV19,TRBJ2-3,CASTGIRNTQYF
TRBV7-6,TRBJ2-7,CASSPWAGGNVEQYF
TRBV7-6,TRBJ1-5,CASSLGQGTNQPQHF